This T cell receptor beta chain was sequenced in a study of early T cells in non-severe SARS-CoV-2 infection. Study-level background: Sequencing of unsorted whole blood was done on bulk RNA, leaving chains unpaired.

Germline CDR1 ENHRY, CDR2 SYGVKD. Trimming cost V 6 bases and J 0 bases, with 11 bases left between them. CDR3 size: 14 residues. Unique molecular identifiers tagged individual cDNA molecules. TCRdb used MiXCR to reprocess the 5' RACE reads, holding one entry per CDR3 protein. Among 25,000 to 30,000 distinct CDR3 sequences listed, 5.5% to 7.5% were seen once. The clonotype originates from an adult who was a healthcare worker with PCR-confirmed SARS-CoV-2 infection or an uninfected control (not recorded which). The source was whole blood, collected at baseline. The rearrangement links TRBV10-3 to TRBJ1-1; D is unclear. The CDR3 nucleotides are TGTGCCATCAGCCCGGACGGCATGAACACTGAAGCTTTCTTT. This translates into CAISPDGMNTEAFF.